These 20 T cell receptor beta chains were sequenced from one sample in a study of Ad26.COV2.S vaccination and SARS-CoV-2 variants. Treatment defined: over 15 received Ad26.COV2.S at low or high dose, single or two shots; 5 received placebo; per-sample allocation not given. Sampling happened 63 days after the first vaccine or placebo injection. Data came from immunoSEQ multiplex PCR; TCRdb stores just in-frame clones and leaves some out. This repertoire shows about 440,000 clones, around 91% found once; its top ten account for about 4.1%. The sample consisted of peripheral blood, taken in a trial of Ad26.COV2.S vaccine versus placebo. These receptor sequences come from a person aged 18-60 years who received the Ad26.COV2.S COVID-19 vaccine or a placebo.

This sequence joins TRBV12-5 and TRBJ2-5, with D possibly TRBD2 on 6 matching bases. The CDR3 loop spans 13 amino acids. Germline CDR1 and CDR2: LGHNT and FRNRAP. V shed 6 bases and J shed 4 bases, with 12 bases lying between them. As DNA, the CDR3 is TGTGCTAGTGGCTCCGGGACTGGAGAGACCCAGTACTTC. This codes for CASGSGTGETQYF.

This rearrangement joins TRBV7-9 to TRBJ2-5; no clear D. Germline CDR1 is SEHNR and CDR2 is FQNEAQ (reference sequence). V lost 8 bases and J 5 bases, leaving 21 bases between the germline ends. This CDR3 has 15 amino acids. Here the CDR3 DNA reads TGTGCCAGCGGCGACGGTACACATGGTGGGGAGACCCAGTACTTC. It is translated as CASGDGTHGGETQYF.

The V and J genes are TRBV7-9 and TRBJ2-5, with D possibly TRBD2 on 5 matching bases. V was cut by 5 bases and J by 5 bases, with 18 bases left in between. Germline CDR1 reads SEHNR; CDR2 reads FQNEAQ (reference sequence). The CDR3 spans 15 residues. CDR3 in DNA: TGTGCCAGCAGCCCCATCGGACTTCCGACGGAGACCCAGTACTTC. Its protein is CASSPIGLPTETQYF.

The rearrangement uses TRBV5-4 and TRBJ2-5; 8 nucleotides match TRBD2. The CDR3 extends over 17 amino acids. V was clipped by 0 bases and J by 6 bases; unmatched bases: 13. CDR1 SGHNT and CDR2 YYREEE come from the germline V gene (reference sequence). CDR3 protein: CASSLAGSGRSMKTQYF. The CDR3 region has the DNA TGTGCCAGCAGCTTGGCGGGGAGCGGGAGATCTATGAAGACCCAGTACTTC.

As DNA, the CDR3 is TGTGCCAGCAGCGTCCGGGACAACTCCTACAATGAGCAGTTCTTC. This translates into CASSVRDNSYNEQFF. This chain connects TRBV2 to TRBJ2-1, with a possible D match to TRBD1 (6 bases). The ends were cut back, 6 bases at V and 0 bases at J, with 12 bases in the middle. Germline lookup yields CDR1 SNHLY and CDR2 FYNNEI. CDR3 length: 15 residues. Drawing the rest from reference TRBV2 and TRBJ2-1, the complete variable domain is EPEVTQTPSHQVTQMGQEVILRCVPISNHLYFYWYRQILGQKVEFLVSFYNNEISEKSEIFDDQFSVERPDGSNFTLKIRSTKLEDSAMYFCASSVRDNSYNEQFFGPGTRLTVL.

The chain employs TRBV6-1 and TRBJ2-1; 9 bases are shared with TRBD2. From germline, CDR1 is MNHNS and CDR2 SASEGT. This CDR3 is 14 amino acids long. Trimming at V came to 2 bases and at J to 9 bases, leaving 5 bases not matched to a gene. CDR3: CASSEFAGGSEQFF. The DNA for the CDR3 is TGTGCCAGCAGTGAATTTGCGGGAGGGAGTGAGCAGTTCTTC.

J is TRBJ2-5 and V is TRBV6-5; D gene ambiguous. CDR1 and CDR2 from the germline V gene are MNHEY and SVGAGI. This CDR3 is 15 amino acids long. With 2 bases removed from V and 5 bases from J, the gap between germline ends came to 15 bases. The CDR3 spells CASSYGWDTPETQYF. CDR3 bases: TGTGCCAGCAGTTACGGATGGGATACACCGGAGACCCAGTACTTC.

This chain connects TRBV20-1 to TRBJ2-3; D remains unclear. Trimming pared 6 bases from V and 5 bases from J, leaving 9 bases between. The germline gives CDR1 DFQATT, CDR2 SNEGSKA (reference sequence). The CDR3 runs 11 residues. The CDR3 region has the DNA TGCAGTGCCAGGAACGGAGATACGCAGTATTTT. Amino acids: CSARNGDTQYF.

The chain employs TRBV11-2 and TRBJ2-7; no clear D. The V and J ends lost 0 bases and 9 bases respectively, with 18 bases between them. Germline V gene data show CDR1 as SGHAT and CDR2 as FQNNGV. The CDR3 has 15 residues. The CDR3 DNA is TGTGCCAGCAGCTTAGAATTCGGCAGCCCATTGGGGCAGTACTTC. This gives the protein CASSLEFGSPLGQYF. The variable domain in full, completed from reference TRBV11-2 and TRBJ2-7, reads EAGVAQSPRYKIIEKRQSVAFWCNPISGHATLYWYQQILGQGPKLLIQFQNNGVVDDSQLPKDRFSAERLKGVDSTLKIQPAKLEDSAVYLCASSLEFGSPLGQYFGPGTRLTVT.

The rearrangement links TRBV5-1 to TRBJ1-1, with 8 bases fitting TRBD1. With V trimmed by 3 bases and J by 0 bases, 16 bases remained unmatched. CDR1 SGHRS and CDR2 YFSETQ come from the germline V gene. The CDR3 runs 19 residues. The CDR3 DNA is TGCGCCAGCAGCTCGTGGGACAGGCCTAAGGACCTCATGAACACTGAAGCTTTCTTT. Protein: CASSSWDRPKDLMNTEAFF.

The rearrangement joins TRBV10-3 to TRBJ2-3, with 14 bases aligning to TRBD2. Germline V lookup: CDR1 ENHRY, CDR2 SYGVKD. The CDR3 extends over 16 amino acids. J lost 3 bases, V lost 2 bases, and 1 base had no gene match. The CDR3 nucleotides are TGTGCCATCAGTGAGGGGACTAGCGGGAGTACAGATACGCAGTATTTT. Translating gives CAISEGTSGSTDTQYF.

This clone occurred once. The V call is TRBV6-2 or TRBV6-3, the J call TRBJ2-4; D not certain. Germline V gene lookup returns CDR1 MNHEY and CDR2 SVGEGT. V was cut by 2 bases and J by 16 bases, with 12 bases left in between. This CDR3 region has 11 residues. The CDR3 DNA sequence: TGTGCCAGCAGTTACGGAACATCTACCTACTTC. Encoded protein: CASSYGTSTYF.

The J gene is TRBJ1-5, the V gene TRBV7-2, with D unclear. This CDR3 has 15 residues. Germline loops: CDR1 SGHTA, CDR2 FQGNSA. V lost 5 bases and J 0 bases, leaving 11 bases between the germline ends. The CDR3 reads CASSQTDHSNQPQHF. CDR3 DNA: TGTGCCAGCAGCCAGACGGATCATAGCAATCAGCCCCAGCATTTT.

CDR3 region: CASRWGGAGNQPQHF. The CDR3 DNA follows: TGTGCCAGCAGATGGGGGGGCGCGGGCAATCAGCCCCAGCATTTT. The gene calls are TRBV28 and TRBJ1-5; a possible D gene is TRBD1 (6 bases). The V end lost 6 bases, the J end lost 2 bases, and 14 bases lay between the germline ends. The germline CDR1 and CDR2 sequences are MDHEN and SYDVKM. The CDR3 contains 15 residues.

The rearrangement joins TRBV4-2 to TRBJ2-7, with D perhaps being TRBD1 or TRBD2 (6 bases each). This CDR3 is 15 amino acids long. Germline assignment: CDR1 LGHNA and CDR2 YNFKEQ. With 4 bases removed from V and 3 bases from J, the gap between germline ends came to 16 bases. This CDR3 is CASSLEGGESYEQYF. CDR3 nucleotide sequence: TGTGCCAGCAGCCTCGAGGGGGGAGAGAGCTACGAGCAGTACTTC.

This clone showed up just once. The CDR3 region has the DNA TGTGCCAGCAGCCAATGGATTAGCAATGAGCAGTTCTTC. Its protein is CASSQWISNEQFF. The V call is TRBV3-1 (or the pseudogene TRBV3-2), the J call TRBJ2-1; D unclear. V was trimmed by 2 bases and J by 6 bases, leaving 8 bases between them. Germline V gene data show CDR1 as LGHDT and CDR2 as YNNKEL (reference sequence). The CDR3 is 13 amino acids.

The chain uses TRBV6-5 and TRBJ2-1; 7 bases are shared with TRBD1. The V gene end was trimmed by 4 bases and the J gene end by 7 bases; junction bases not matched to a gene: 4. The V gene's germline CDR1 is MNHEY and CDR2 SVGAGI. The CDR3 extends over 13 amino acids. CDR3 bases: TGTGCCAGCAGTTGGGACAGAAAAAATGAGCAGTTCTTC. It codes for CASSWDRKNEQFF.

The chain uses TRBV5-1 and TRBJ2-2, with D unresolved. V lost 3 bases to trimming and J lost 7 bases, with 19 bases between them. Germline-derived CDR1 and CDR2 are SGHRS and YFSETQ. The CDR3 is made up of 16 amino acids. DNA for the CDR3: TGCGCCAGCAGCTGGGTGATCCGGTTTTCTGGCGGGGAGCTGTTTTTT. The encoded protein is CASSWVIRFSGGELFF.

The rearrangement links TRBV28 to TRBJ2-7; a possible D gene is TRBD2 (5 bases). CDR3 length: 18 residues. The germline gives CDR1 MDHEN, CDR2 SYDVKM. Trimming left V 6 bases short and J 0 bases short, with 24 bases between. CDR3 sequence: CASRPTAGSLSFSYEQYF. CDR3 in DNA: TGTGCCAGCAGGCCCACGGCGGGTAGCTTGAGCTTCTCCTACGAGCAGTACTTC.

The V and J genes are TRBV5-1 and TRBJ2-7, with TRBD1 matching 9 bases. CDR1 is SGHRS, CDR2 YFSETQ, per germline. There are 15 residues in the CDR3. Trimming removed 3 bases from V and 1 base from J; junction bases left unmatched: 5. CDR3 residues: CASSSRQGESYEQYF. The CDR3 DNA reads as TGCGCCAGCAGCTCCCGACAGGGGGAGTCCTACGAGCAGTACTTC.